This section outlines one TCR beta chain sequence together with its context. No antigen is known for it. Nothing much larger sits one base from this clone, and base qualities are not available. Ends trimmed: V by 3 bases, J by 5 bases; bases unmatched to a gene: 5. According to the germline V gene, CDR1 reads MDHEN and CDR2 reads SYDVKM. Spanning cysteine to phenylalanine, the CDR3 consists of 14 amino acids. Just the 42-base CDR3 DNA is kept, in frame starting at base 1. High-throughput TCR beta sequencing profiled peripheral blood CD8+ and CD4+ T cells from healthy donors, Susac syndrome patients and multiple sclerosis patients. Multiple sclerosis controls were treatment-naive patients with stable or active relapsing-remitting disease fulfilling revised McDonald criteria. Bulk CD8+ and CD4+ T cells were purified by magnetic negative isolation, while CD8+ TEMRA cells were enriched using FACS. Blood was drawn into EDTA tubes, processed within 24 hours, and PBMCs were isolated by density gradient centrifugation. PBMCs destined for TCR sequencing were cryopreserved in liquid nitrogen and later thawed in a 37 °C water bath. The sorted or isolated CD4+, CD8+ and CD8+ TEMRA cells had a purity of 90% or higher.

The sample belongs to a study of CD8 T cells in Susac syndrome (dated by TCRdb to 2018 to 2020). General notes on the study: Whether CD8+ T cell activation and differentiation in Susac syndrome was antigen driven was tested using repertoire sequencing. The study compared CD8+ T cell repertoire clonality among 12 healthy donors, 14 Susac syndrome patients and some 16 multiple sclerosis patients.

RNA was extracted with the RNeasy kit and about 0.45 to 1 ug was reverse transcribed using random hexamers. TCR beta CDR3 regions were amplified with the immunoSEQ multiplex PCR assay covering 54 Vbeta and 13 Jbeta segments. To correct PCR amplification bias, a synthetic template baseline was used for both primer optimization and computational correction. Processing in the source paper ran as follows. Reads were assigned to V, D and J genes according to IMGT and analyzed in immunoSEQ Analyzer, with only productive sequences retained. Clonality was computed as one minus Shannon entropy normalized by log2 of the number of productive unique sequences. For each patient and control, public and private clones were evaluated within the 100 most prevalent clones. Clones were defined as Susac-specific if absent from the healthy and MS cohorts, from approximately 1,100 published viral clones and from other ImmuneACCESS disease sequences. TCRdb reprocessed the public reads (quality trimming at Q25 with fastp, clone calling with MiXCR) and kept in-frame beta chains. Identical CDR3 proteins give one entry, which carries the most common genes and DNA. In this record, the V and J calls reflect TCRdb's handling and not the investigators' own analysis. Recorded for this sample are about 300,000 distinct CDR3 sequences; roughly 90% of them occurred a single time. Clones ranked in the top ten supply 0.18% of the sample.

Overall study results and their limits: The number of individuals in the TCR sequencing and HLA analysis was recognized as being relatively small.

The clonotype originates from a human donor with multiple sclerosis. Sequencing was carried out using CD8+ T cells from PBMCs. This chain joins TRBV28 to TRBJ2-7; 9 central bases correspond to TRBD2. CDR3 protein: CASSLASGAHEQYF. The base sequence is TGTGCCAGCAGTTTGGCTAGCGGGGCCCACGAGCAGTACTTC.